Sequencing of this T cell receptor (beta chain) was carried out in a study of molecular identifiers for immune sequencing clone quantification (dated by TCRdb to the late 2010s). Some background on the complete study: For a replicate experiment, RNA from roughly 20,000 or 100,000 naive CD8 T cells was divided into five aliquots, and four of the five aliquots were sequenced. This methods study benchmarked molecular-identifier clustering-based TCR repertoire sequencing (MIDCIRS) and TCR RNA copy counting, using CD8 T cells to do so.

General findings and caveats noted by the study authors: When barcode sub-clustering was not used, chimeric consensus sequences inflated TCR diversity, with chimeras reaching as high as 47%. In CMV-specific effector cells, clones with more than 20 RNA copies contained over 97% of molecules, whereas in naive cells such clones contained under 1% of molecules. A single cell's worth of spiked-in Jurkat TCR RNA was reported detectable even among some 920,000 naive CD8 T cells. Highly expanded clone sizes could be underestimated because identical TCR molecules may share a barcode. Naive libraries contained spiked-in Jurkat TCR RNA (approximately nine copies' worth), which is not part of the donor repertoire. Modeling estimated 3 to 3.5 recovered TCR RNA copies per cell, compared with about ten by digital PCR, which implies roughly 29% capture efficiency.

Naive CD8 T cell libraries were made from around 18,000 to 910,000 sorted cells using 10%, 30% or 50% of purified RNA. Naive CD8 T cells, defined as CD8+CD4-CCR7+CD45RA+, were FACS-sorted into RLT Plus buffer on a BD FACSAria II. To test detection sensitivity, Jurkat RNA equivalent to about ten TCR copies was spiked into samples of about 18,000-1,000,000 naive CD8 T cells. Enrichment of CD8 T cells was done with RosetteSep CD8+ T Cell Enrichment Cocktail plus Ficoll-Paque, and ACK red cell lysis came afterward. The sample holds many counts of this clonotype. Its specific antigen is unknown. Per-base quality was not reported, and no clone a single base away is much larger than it. The CDR3, from cysteine to phenylalanine, totals 14 residues. Only the CDR3 DNA is retained, 42 bases long and in frame from the first base. Trimming at the junction amounts to 3 bases on V and 1 base on J, and the germline ends lie 9 bases apart. CDR1 and CDR2 (MDHEN, SYDVKM) derive from the germline V gene.

The protocol used for the library was PCR. Sequenced using an Illumina HiSeq 4000. Bulk TCR libraries were made following a previously described method, with the TCR primers given in Table S5. Purification of total RNA was performed with the Qiagen AllPrep DNA/RNA kit. Before analysis, reads from multiple sequencing runs of one library were combined. On the authors' methods: Only reads with exact TCR constant sequence were kept, trimmed to 150 nt, and grouped by their 12-nt molecular barcodes. Reads in each barcode group were sub-clustered using a 15% Levenshtein threshold, and a quality-weighted consensus sequence was built for each RNA molecule. Non-functional sequences were discarded, and so were lower-count sequences lying one edit away from another sequence. On the basis of fitting two negative binomial distributions, barcode sub-clusters with fewer than 20% of the maximum read count were discarded. TCRdb took the public reads, trimmed them with fastp at Q25, ran MiXCR for clone calling and kept in-frame beta chains. Each entry is one CDR3 protein sequence, shown with its most common DNA and genes. In this record, the V and J calls reflect TCRdb's handling and not the investigators' own analysis. This sample has under 600,000 distinct CDR3 sequences in its table, and 20% to 25% of those were observed once. The top ten clones comprise about 0.8% of the sample.

The receptor was isolated from a human donor in good health. Some libraries in this study had Jurkat cell RNA spiked in. Recombination linked TRBV28 to TRBJ1-2, with TRBD1 tentatively as D gene (5 bases match). The sample taken for sequencing was naive CD8+ T cells from blood, with Jurkat cell RNA spiked in. Interpreted using the paper, the cell subset or site label stands for: FACS-sorted CD8+CD4-CCR7+CD45RA+ naive T cells. The DNA sequence reads TGTGCCAGCAGTTTTCGGGGGGGTAACTATGGCTACACCTTC. Protein translation: CASSFRGGNYGYTF.